These T cell receptor beta chains were read from a single sample in a study of T cell changes during pregnancy in multiple sclerosis. Sequenced by immunoSEQ multiplex PCR; TCRdb stores in-frame clones only, minus some. The sample includes 42,000 or so clones, roughly 87% seen only once; the top ten take 8% to 10%. The sequencing used CD8+ T cells from peripheral blood mononuclear cells, collected in the first trimester of pregnancy. These receptors came from a female donor with multiple sclerosis, enrolled in a pregnancy study. Both conserved end residues are part of each CDR3. Fields, in order: V gene, J gene, CDR3 protein.

v_gene: TRBV7-6
j_gene: TRBJ2-7
CDR3aa: CASSSSRGPGGYEQYF

v_gene: TRBV12-5
j_gene: TRBJ2-7
CDR3aa: CASGLGPYEQYF

v_gene: TRBV7-7
j_gene: TRBJ2-6
CDR3aa: CASGSEPSGANVLTF

v_gene: TRBV30
j_gene: TRBJ2-2
CDR3aa: CAWLGTVNTGELFF

v_gene: TRBV19
j_gene: TRBJ2-1
CDR3aa: CASSIPYNEQFF

v_gene: TRBV7-2
j_gene: TRBJ2-5
CDR3aa: CASSWGLGSAYQETQYF

v_gene: TRBV4-3
j_gene: TRBJ2-1
CDR3aa: CASSLEGVFNEQFF

v_gene: TRBV27
j_gene: TRBJ2-7
CDR3aa: CASSQSPGTTYEQYF

v_gene: TRBV7-3
j_gene: TRBJ1-6
CDR3aa: CASSFAAGESPLHF

v_gene: TRBV10-2
j_gene: TRBJ2-3
CDR3aa: CASSESSGRIYTQYF

v_gene: TRBV11-1
j_gene: TRBJ2-1
CDR3aa: CASSLVLDEGEQFF

v_gene: TRBV7-9
j_gene: TRBJ2-3
CDR3aa: CASSDFFSSTDTQYF

v_gene: TRBV25-1
j_gene: TRBJ2-2
CDR3aa: CASSEYRRQGHTGELFF

v_gene: TRBV7-9
j_gene: TRBJ2-5
CDR3aa: CASSFVSTGGVETQYF

v_gene: TRBV14
j_gene: TRBJ2-7
CDR3aa: CASSQALWREGHEQYF

v_gene: TRBV27
j_gene: TRBJ2-3
CDR3aa: CASLQWAGFADTQYF

v_gene: TRBV4-2
j_gene: TRBJ2-1
CDR3aa: CASSQVAGASYNEQFF

v_gene: TRBV6-7
j_gene: TRBJ1-4
CDR3aa: CARGQGRKKLFF

v_gene: TRBV13
j_gene: TRBJ2-7
CDR3aa: CASTNLGGARYEQYF

v_gene: TRBV27
j_gene: TRBJ2-7
CDR3aa: CASSSLTSGGASYEQYF

v_gene: TRBV19
j_gene: TRBJ1-2
CDR3aa: CASSIPTNYGYTF